This T cell receptor beta chain came from a study of lymphopenia after photon versus proton radiotherapy. Whole-study results and caveats: Post-nadir TCR diversity decline inversely tracked overall survival among those who died. Post-nadir diversity loss with photons came from oligoclonal expansion, particularly CD8+ Temra cells. Relative stability marked proton patients; photon patients lost diversity and naive cells. Better survival with proton therapy was suggested as possible, not demonstrated.

Trimming left V 0 bases short and J 5 bases short, with 13 bases between. The CDR3 sequence is 15 residues long. Germline assignment: CDR1 SGHDT and CDR2 YYEEEE. On this clone: As yet, its antigen is unknown.

Method: immunoSEQ multiplex PCR; TCRdb's copy keeps in-frame clones and lacks some. The sample lists roughly 4,400 clones, 65% to 80% occurring once. The rearrangement links TRBV5-6 to TRBJ2-3, with D possibly matching TRBD1 (7 bases). This receptor was taken from a man aged 80 or over with esophageal cancer. Sequencing used peripheral blood, obtained from a patient treated with proton-based radiotherapy. CDR3 DNA sequence: TGTGCCAGCAGCTTGGTAGGGCAGGGGGGAGATACGCAGTATTTT. It translates to CASSLVGQGGDTQYF.